The clone carrying this TCR beta chain was recorded once. Its specificity is not known. TCRdb's table, derived via immunoSEQ multiplex PCR, lists solely in-frame clones and lacks some. The sample records 27,000 or so clones, 85% being singletons. This record comes from a study of cytotoxic CD8 clonotypes in ibrutinib-treated CLL. As for the study in general: Average yields of 255,043 productive templates and tens of thousands of productive rearrangements characterized the samples. Points from the study as a whole: Higher circulating CD8+ T-cell counts strongly accompanied higher baseline clonality, above age-matched healthy donors. The public clonotypes identified were infrequent and showed contraction or stability on treatment.

CDR3 length: 13 amino acids. Trimming shortened V by 1 base and J by 3 bases, and 8 bases separated the two germline ends. Per germline, CDR1 SGHDT and CDR2 YYEEEE. PBMCs were cryopreserved, and 2 to 2.5 micrograms of genomic DNA from them went into TCR beta libraries. The chain uses TRBV5-6 and TRBJ2-7; the D is unclear. The TCR comes from a human donor with chronic lymphocytic leukemia. Sequencing was performed on PBMCs, taken after 24 months of ibrutinib treatment. The CDR3, as DNA: TGTGCCAGCAGCTTGCTGCCGAGCTACGAGCAGTACTTC. This encodes CASSLLPSYEQYF.